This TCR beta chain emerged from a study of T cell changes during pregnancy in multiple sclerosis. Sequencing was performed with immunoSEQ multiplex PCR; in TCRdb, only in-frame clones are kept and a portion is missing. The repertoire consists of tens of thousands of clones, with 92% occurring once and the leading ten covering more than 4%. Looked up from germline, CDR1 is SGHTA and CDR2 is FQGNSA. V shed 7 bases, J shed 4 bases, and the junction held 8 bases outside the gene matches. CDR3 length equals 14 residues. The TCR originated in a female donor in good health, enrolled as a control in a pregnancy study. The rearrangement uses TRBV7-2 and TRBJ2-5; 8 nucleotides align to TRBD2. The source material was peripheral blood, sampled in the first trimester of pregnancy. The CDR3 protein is CASKGGSGGETQYF. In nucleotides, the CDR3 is TGTGCCAGCAAGGGGGGCAGCGGGGGAGAGACCCAGTACTTC.